This TCR beta chain appears in the sequencing data of a study of CD8 T cells in Susac syndrome. An amount of RNA that ranged from roughly 0.45 to 1 ug was reverse transcribed with random hexamers. TCRdb processed the immunoSEQ multiplex PCR reads anew with MiXCR; each CDR3 protein has one entry. The data contain hundreds of thousands of distinct CDR3 sequences, roughly 93% of them singletons. Input material: CD4+ T cells from PBMCs. The TCR sequence derives from a human donor with multiple sclerosis.

The CDR3 protein is CSAPTSGRKAYEQYF. The CDR3 DNA follows: TGCAGTGCCCCCACCTCGGGACGCAAAGCCTACGAGCAGTACTTC. The V and J genes are TRBV20-1 and TRBJ2-7; either TRBD1 or TRBD2 may supply D (5 bases each). The V end lost 6 bases, the J end lost 2 bases, and 20 bases lay between the germline ends. The CDR3 is made up of 15 amino acids. The germline CDR1 and CDR2 sequences are DFQATT and SNEGSKA (reference sequence).